This TCR beta chain appears in the sequencing data of a study of Graves' ophthalmopathy and Graves' hyperthyroidism. Background on the study: No ophthalmopathy within 18 months of follow-up signified stable hyperthyroidism.

V lost 2 bases and J lost 4, with 15 bases in between. Looked up from germline, CDR1 is WNHNN and CDR2 is SYGVQD (reference sequence). The CDR3 runs 16 residues. TCR beta CDR3 amplification used RNA transcripts. HTBI primers served in a first-round RT-PCR, which a second-round multiplex PCR followed. Using its own MiXCR run on the multiplex PCR reads, TCRdb lists one record per CDR3 protein. This table has around 1.1 million distinct CDR3 sequences, less than 45% appearing once. The chain couples TRBV10-1 to TRBJ1-5; TRBD1 might be the D (5 bases). The sample comprised peripheral blood or thyroid tissue (not recorded which). The source is an adult man with Graves' hyperthyroidism. In DNA form, the CDR3 reads TGCGCCAGCAGTGAGAGGGGTTGGGCAGGGAATCAGCCCCAGCATTTT. Translation gives CASSERGWAGNQPQHF.